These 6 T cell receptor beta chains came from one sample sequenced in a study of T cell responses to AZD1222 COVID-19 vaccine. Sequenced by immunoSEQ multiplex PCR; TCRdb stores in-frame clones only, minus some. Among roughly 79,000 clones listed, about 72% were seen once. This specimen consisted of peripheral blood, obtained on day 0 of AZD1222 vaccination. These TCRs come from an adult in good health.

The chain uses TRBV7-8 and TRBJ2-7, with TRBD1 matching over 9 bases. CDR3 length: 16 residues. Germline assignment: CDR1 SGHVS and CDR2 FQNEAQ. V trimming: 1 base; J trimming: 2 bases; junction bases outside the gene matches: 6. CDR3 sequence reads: CASSLVSGTGTYEQYF. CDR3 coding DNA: TGTGCCAGCAGCTTAGTATCCGGGACAGGGACCTACGAGCAGTACTTC.

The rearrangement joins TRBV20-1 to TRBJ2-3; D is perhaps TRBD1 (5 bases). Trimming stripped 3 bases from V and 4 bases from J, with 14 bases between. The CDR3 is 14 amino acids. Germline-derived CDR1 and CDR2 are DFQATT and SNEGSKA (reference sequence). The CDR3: CSASKAGLPDTQYF. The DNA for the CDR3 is TGCAGTGCTAGTAAGGCAGGGTTACCAGATACGCAGTATTTT.

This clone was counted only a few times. CDR3 DNA: TGTGCCATCAGTGAGTCCCCAGACTCCTACGAGCAGTACTTC. Its protein product is CAISESPDSYEQYF. The chain couples TRBV10-3 to TRBJ2-7; no clear D gene. The CDR3 has 14 residues. CDR1 is ENHRY, CDR2 SYGVKD, per germline. Trimming removed 0 bases at V and 0 bases at J, with 6 bases between.

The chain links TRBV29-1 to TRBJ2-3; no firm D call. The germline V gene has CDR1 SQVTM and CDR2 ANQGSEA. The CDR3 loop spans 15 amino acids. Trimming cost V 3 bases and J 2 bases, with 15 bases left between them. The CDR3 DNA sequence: TGCAGCGTTGACCGGAGCGAAACTGTCACAGATACGCAGTATTTT. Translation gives CSVDRSETVTDTQYF.

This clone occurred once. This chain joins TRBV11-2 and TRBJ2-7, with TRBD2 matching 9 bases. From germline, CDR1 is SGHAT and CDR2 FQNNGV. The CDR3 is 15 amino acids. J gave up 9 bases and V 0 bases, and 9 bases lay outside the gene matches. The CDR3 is CASSLDLASGMWQYF. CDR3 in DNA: TGTGCCAGCAGCTTAGATTTGGCTAGCGGGATGTGGCAGTACTTC.

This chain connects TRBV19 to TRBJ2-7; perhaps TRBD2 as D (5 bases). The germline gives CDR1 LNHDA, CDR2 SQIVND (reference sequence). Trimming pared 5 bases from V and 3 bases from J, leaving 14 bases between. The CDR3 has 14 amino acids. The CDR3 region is CASSPRHGDYEQYF. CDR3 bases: TGTGCCAGTAGTCCACGGCACGGGGACTACGAGCAGTACTTC.